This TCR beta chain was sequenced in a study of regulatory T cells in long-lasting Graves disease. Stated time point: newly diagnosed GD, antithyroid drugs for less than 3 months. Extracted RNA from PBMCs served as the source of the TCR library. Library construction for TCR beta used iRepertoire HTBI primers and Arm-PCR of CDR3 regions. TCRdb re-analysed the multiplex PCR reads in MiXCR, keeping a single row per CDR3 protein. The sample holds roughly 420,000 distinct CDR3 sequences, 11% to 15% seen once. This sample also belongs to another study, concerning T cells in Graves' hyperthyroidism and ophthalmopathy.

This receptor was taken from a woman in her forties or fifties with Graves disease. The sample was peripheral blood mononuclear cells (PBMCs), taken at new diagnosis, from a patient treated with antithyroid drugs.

The CDR3 loop is CATSDSGPNYGYTF. In DNA, the CDR3 is TGTGCCACCAGTGACTCAGGCCCTAACTATGGCTACACCTTC. This chain connects TRBV24-1 to TRBJ1-2; no firm D call. V lost 4 bases and J lost 0, with 8 bases in between. Germline values: CDR1 KGHDR, CDR2 SFDVKD. The CDR3 covers 14 residues.